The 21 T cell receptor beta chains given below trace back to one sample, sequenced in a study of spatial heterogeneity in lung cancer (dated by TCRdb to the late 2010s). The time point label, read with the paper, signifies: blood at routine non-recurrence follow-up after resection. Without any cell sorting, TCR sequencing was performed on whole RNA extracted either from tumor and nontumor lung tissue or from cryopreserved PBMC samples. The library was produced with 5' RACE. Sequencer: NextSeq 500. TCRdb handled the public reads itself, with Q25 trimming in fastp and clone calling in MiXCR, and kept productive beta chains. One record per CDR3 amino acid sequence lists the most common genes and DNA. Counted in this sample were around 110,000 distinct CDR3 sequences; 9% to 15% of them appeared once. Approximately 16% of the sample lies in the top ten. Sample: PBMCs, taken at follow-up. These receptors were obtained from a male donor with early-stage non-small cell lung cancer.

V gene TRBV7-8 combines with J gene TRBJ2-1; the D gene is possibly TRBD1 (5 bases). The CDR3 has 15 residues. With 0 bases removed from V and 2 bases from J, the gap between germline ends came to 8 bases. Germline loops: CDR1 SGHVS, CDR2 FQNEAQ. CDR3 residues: CASSLAPGTYNEQFF. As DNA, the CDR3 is TGTGCCAGCAGCTTAGCGCCAGGGACCTACAATGAGCAGTTCTTC.

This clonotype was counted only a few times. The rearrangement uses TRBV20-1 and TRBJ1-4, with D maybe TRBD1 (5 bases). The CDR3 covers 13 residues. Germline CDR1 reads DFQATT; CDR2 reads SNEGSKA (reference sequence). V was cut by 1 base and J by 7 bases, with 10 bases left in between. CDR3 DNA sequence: TGCAGTGCTAGAGCTCAGGGATTTGAAAAACTGTTTTTT. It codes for CSARAQGFEKLFF.

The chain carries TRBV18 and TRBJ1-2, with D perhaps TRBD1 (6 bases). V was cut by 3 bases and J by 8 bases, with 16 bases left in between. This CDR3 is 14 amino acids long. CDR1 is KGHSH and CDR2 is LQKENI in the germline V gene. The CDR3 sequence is CASSPQQDSSGYTF. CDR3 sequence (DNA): TGTGCCAGCTCACCGCAACAGGACAGCTCCGGCTACACCTTC. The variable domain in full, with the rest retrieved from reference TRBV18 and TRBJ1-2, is NAGVMQNPRHLVRRRGQEARLRCSPMKGHSHVYWYRQLPEEGLKFMVYLQKENIIDESGMPKERFSAEFPKEGPSILRIQQVVRGDSAAYFCASSPQQDSSGYTFGSGTRLTVV.

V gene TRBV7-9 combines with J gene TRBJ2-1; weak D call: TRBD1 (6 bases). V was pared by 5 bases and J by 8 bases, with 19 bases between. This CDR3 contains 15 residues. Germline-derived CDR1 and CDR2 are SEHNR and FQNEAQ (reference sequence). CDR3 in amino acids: CASSLGAFNLHEQFF. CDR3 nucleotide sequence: TGTGCCAGCAGCCTGGGGGCCTTTAACCTACATGAGCAGTTCTTC.

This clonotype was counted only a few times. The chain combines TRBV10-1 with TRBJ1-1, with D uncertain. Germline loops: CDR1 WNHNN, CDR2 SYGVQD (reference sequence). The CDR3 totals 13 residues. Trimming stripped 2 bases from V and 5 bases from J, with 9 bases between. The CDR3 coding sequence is TGCGCCAGCAGTGAGCGTGAAGGGACTGAAGCTTTCTTT. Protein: CASSEREGTEAFF.

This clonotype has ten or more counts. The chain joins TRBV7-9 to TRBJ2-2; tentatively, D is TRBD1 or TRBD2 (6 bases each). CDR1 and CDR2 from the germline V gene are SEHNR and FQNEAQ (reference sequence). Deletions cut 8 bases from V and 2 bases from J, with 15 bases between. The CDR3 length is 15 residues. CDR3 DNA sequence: TGTGCCAGCGGTAGGGGGGCCGCCAACACCGGGGAGCTGTTTTTT. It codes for CASGRGAANTGELFF.

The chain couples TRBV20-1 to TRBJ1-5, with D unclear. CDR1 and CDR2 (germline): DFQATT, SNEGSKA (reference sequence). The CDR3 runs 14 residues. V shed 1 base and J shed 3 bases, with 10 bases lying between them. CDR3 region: CSARAGRPNQPQHF. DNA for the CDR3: TGCAGTGCTAGAGCGGGAAGACCCAATCAGCCCCAGCATTTT.

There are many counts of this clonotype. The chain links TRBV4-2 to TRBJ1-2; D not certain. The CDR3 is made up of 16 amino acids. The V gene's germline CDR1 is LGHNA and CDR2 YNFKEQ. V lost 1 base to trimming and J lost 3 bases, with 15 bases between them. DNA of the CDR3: TGTGCCAGCAGCCAAGCTCATTTAACAGTTTACTATGGCTACACCTTC. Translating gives CASSQAHLTVYYGYTF.

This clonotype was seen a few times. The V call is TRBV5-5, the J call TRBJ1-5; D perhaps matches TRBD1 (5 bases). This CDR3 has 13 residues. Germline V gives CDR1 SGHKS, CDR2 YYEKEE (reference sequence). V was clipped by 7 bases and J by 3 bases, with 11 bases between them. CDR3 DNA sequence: TGTGCCAGCCGCCGGGGACCCAATCAGCCCCAGCATTTT. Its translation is CASRRGPNQPQHF.

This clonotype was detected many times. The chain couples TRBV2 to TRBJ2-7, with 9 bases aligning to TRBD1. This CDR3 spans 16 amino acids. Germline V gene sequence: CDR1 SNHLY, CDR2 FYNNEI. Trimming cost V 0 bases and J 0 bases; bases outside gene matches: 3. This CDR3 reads CASSEAGTGSSYEQYF. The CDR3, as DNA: TGTGCCAGCAGTGAAGCGGGGACAGGGAGCTCCTACGAGCAGTACTTC. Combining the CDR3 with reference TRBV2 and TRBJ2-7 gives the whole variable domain EPEVTQTPSHQVTQMGQEVILRCVPISNHLYFYWYRQILGQKVEFLVSFYNNEISEKSEIFDDQFSVERPDGSNFTLKIRSTKLEDSAMYFCASSEAGTGSSYEQYFGPGTRLTVT.

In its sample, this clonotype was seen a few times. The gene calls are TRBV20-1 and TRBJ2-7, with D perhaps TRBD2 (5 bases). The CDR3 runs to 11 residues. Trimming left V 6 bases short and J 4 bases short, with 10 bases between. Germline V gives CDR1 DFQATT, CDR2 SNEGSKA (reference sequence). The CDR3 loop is CSAPAGYEQYF. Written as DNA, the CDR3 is TGCAGTGCCCCCGCGGGTTACGAGCAGTACTTC.

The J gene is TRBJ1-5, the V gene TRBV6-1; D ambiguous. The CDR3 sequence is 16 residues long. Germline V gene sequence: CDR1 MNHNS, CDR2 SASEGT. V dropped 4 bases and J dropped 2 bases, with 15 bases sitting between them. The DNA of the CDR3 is TGTGCCAGCAGTGGGGCCGGGAAGATTGGCAATCAGCCCCAGCATTTT. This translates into CASSGAGKIGNQPQHF.

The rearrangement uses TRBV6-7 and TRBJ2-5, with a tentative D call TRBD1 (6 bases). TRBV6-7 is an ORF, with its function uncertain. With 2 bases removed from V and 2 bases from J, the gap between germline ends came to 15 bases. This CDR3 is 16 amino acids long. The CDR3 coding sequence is TGTGCCAGCAGTTACCCAATTCGAACAGGGCAAGAGACCCAGTACTTC. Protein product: CASSYPIRTGQETQYF.

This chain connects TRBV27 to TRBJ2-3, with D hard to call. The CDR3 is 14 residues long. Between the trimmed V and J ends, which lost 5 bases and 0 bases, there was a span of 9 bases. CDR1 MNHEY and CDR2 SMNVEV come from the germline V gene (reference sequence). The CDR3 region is CASSPQLSTDTQYF. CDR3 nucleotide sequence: TGTGCCAGCAGTCCTCAACTGAGCACAGATACGCAGTATTTT.

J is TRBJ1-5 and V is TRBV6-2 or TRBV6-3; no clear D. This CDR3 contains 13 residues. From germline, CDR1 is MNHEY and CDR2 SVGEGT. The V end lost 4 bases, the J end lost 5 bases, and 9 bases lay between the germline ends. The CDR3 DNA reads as TGTGCCAGCAGTTTCAGGAGGGATCAGCCCCAGCATTTT. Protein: CASSFRRDQPQHF.

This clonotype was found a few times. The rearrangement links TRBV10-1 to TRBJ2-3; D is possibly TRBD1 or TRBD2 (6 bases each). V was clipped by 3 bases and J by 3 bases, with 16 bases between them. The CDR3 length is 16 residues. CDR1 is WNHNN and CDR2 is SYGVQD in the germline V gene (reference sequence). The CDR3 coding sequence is TGCGCCAGCAGTGAAACCGGGGGCTATAATACAGATACGCAGTATTTT. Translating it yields CASSETGGYNTDTQYF.

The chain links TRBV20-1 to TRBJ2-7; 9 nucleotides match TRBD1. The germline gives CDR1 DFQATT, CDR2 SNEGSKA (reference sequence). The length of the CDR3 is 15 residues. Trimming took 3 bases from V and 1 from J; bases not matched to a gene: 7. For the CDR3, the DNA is TGCAGTGCTAGCAGCGGGACAGGGAGGTCCTACGAGCAGTACTTC. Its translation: CSASSGTGRSYEQYF.

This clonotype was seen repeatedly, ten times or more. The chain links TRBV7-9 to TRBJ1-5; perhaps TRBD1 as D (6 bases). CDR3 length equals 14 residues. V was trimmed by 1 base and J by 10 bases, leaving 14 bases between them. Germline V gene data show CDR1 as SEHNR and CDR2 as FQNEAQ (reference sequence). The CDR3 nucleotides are TGTGCCAGCAGCTTAGATCAGGGGTCACCACCCCAGCATTTT. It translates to CASSLDQGSPPQHF.

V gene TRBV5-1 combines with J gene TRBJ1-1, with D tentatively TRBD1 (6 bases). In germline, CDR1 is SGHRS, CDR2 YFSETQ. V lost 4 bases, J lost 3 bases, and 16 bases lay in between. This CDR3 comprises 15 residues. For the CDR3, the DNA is TGCGCCAGCAGCCCTCTCCTTCGGGGGCACACTGAAGCTTTCTTT. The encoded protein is CASSPLLRGHTEAFF. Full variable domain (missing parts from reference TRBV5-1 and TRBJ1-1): KAGVTQTPRYLIKTRGQQVTLSCSPISGHRSVSWYQQTPGQGLQFLFEYFSETQRNKGNFPGRFSGRQFSNSRSEMNVSTLELGDSALYLCASSPLLRGHTEAFFGQGTRLTVV.

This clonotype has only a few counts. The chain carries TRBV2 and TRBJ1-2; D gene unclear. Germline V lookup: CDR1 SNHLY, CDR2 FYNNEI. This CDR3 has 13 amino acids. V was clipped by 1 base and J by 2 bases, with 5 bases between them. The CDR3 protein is CASSEVPNYGYTF. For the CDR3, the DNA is TGTGCCAGCAGTGAAGTTCCCAACTATGGCTACACCTTC.

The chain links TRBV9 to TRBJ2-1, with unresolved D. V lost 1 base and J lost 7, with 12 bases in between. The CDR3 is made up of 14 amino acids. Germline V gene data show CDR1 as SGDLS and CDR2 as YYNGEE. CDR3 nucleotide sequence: TGTGCCAGCAGCGTACTGCCCGCGAATAATGAGCAGTTCTTC. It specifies CASSVLPANNEQFF. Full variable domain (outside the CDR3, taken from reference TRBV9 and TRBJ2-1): DSGVTQTPKHLITATGQRVTLRCSPRSGDLSVYWYQQSLDQGLQFLIQYYNGEERAKGNILERFSAQQFPDLHSELNLSSLELGDSALYFCASSVLPANNEQFFGPGTRLTVL.